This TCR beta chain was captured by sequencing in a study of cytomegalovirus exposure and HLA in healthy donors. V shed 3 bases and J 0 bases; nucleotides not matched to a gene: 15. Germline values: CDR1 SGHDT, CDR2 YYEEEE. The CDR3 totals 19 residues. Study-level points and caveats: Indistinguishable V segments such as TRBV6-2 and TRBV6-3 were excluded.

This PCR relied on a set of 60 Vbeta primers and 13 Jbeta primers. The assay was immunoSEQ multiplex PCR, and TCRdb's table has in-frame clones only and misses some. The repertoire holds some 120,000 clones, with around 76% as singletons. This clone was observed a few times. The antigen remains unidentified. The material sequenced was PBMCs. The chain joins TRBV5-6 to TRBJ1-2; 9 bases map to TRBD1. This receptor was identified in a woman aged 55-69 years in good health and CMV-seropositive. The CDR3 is CASSSYRDRVSFSNYGYTF. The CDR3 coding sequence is TGTGCCAGCAGCTCTTACCGGGACAGGGTGTCGTTCTCTAACTATGGCTACACCTTC.